These T cell receptor beta chains were read from a single sample in a study of response to subunit inactivated influenza vaccine. TCRdb re-called the RT-PCR reads through MiXCR, storing one row per CDR3 protein. The top ten hold 10% to 15% of the sample, which has about 500,000 distinct CDR3 sequences, under 8.5% seen once. Source: PBMCs from blood, taken approximately 25 months after vaccination. The receptors here all came from a man between 45 and 75 years old who received an inactivated influenza vaccine. Each CDR3 is given with its conserved first and last residue. The order of the fields is V gene, J gene, D gene, clone size, CDR3 DNA, CDR3 protein. D genes are given only for firm matches. Not every row has a clone size; where given, it reads once, few, many or a size class.

V gene: TRBV28
J gene: TRBJ1-1
D gene: NA
clone size: few
CDR3 DNA: TGTGCCAGCACCCCAACGGGGGCGATGAACACTGAAGCTTTCTTT
CDR3 protein: CASTPTGAMNTEAFF

V gene: TRBV7-2
J gene: TRBJ1-2
D gene: TRBD1
clone size: NA
CDR3 DNA: TGTGCCAGCAGCCCTCGAACTCCCGGGACAGCTTATGGCTACACCTTC
CDR3 protein: CASSPRTPGTAYGYTF

V gene: TRBV12-3/TRBV12-4
J gene: TRBJ1-2
D gene: NA
clone size: many
CDR3 DNA: TGTGCCAGCAGTTTAGATAGGGTTTCTGGCTACACCTTC
CDR3 protein: CASSLDRVSGYTF

V gene: TRBV24-1
J gene: TRBJ2-1
D gene: TRBD1
clone size: many
CDR3 DNA: TGTGCCACCAGTGAGAAGGGACAGCCCTACAATGAGCAGTTCTTC
CDR3 protein: CATSEKGQPYNEQFF

V gene: TRBV5-1
J gene: TRBJ1-4
D gene: TRBD1
clone size: many
CDR3 DNA: TGCGCCAGCGGACAGGGGCGGTTTGGTGAAAAACTGTTTTTT
CDR3 protein: CASGQGRFGEKLFF

V gene: TRBV4-2
J gene: TRBJ1-5
D gene: NA
clone size: NA
CDR3 DNA: TGTGCCAGCAGCCAAATAACGTCGGGGGGAAGCAATCAGCCCCAGCATTTT
CDR3 protein: CASSQITSGGSNQPQHF

V gene: TRBV6-2/TRBV6-3
J gene: TRBJ2-7
D gene: NA
clone size: few
CDR3 DNA: TGTGCCAGCAGTTACTCGATGGGGGGCGCCTACGAGCAGTACTTC
CDR3 protein: CASSYSMGGAYEQYF

V gene: TRBV6-1
J gene: TRBJ1-4
D gene: NA
clone size: few
CDR3 DNA: TGTGCCAGTTCCGCAAGGGGGGCCTCGGAAAAACTGTTTTTT
CDR3 protein: CASSARGASEKLFF

V gene: TRBV10-3
J gene: TRBJ2-7
D gene: NA
clone size: few
CDR3 DNA: TGTGCCATCAGTGACGGGGGGCACGAGGAGCAGTACTTC
CDR3 protein: CAISDGGHEEQYF

V gene: TRBV5-5
J gene: TRBJ2-3
D gene: NA
clone size: NA
CDR3 DNA: TGTGCCAGCAGCTTCGTCAGGGGAGGCACAGATACGCAGTATTTT
CDR3 protein: CASSFVRGGTDTQYF

V gene: TRBV5-1
J gene: TRBJ2-3
D gene: NA
clone size: NA
CDR3 DNA: TGCGCCAGCGCCCGGCCCGGGGGCACAGATACGCAGTATTTT
CDR3 protein: CASARPGGTDTQYF

V gene: TRBV10-3
J gene: TRBJ1-5
D gene: NA
clone size: many
CDR3 DNA: TGTGCCATCAGTGAGTCTTGGGGGGGGCTGAGCAATCAGCCCCAGCATTTT
CDR3 protein: CAISESWGGLSNQPQHF

V gene: TRBV20-1
J gene: TRBJ1-4
D gene: NA
clone size: many
CDR3 DNA: TGCAGTGCGGGCGGACGGGGTCATGAAAAACTGTTTTTT
CDR3 protein: CSAGGRGHEKLFF

V gene: TRBV11-2
J gene: TRBJ2-4
D gene: NA
clone size: few
CDR3 DNA: TGTGCCAGCAGCCTATCCGGCATTCAGTACTTC
CDR3 protein: CASSLSGIQYF

V gene: TRBV21-1
J gene: TRBJ2-7
D gene: NA
clone size: NA
CDR3 DNA: TGTGCCAGCAGCGCTCAGGGACAGGGGCCCTACGTGCAGTACTTC
CDR3 protein: CASSAQGQGPYVQYF

V gene: TRBV5-1
J gene: TRBJ2-1
D gene: NA
clone size: few
CDR3 DNA: TGCGCCAGCAGCTTGGGGACTCACGGGGGCAATGAGCAGTTCTTC
CDR3 protein: CASSLGTHGGNEQFF

V gene: TRBV29-1
J gene: TRBJ2-3
D gene: TRBD2
clone size: NA
CDR3 DNA: TGCAGCGTTGGCGGGAGCCTTACAGATACGCAGTATTTT
CDR3 protein: CSVGGSLTDTQYF

V gene: TRBV7-9
J gene: TRBJ2-3
D gene: NA
clone size: few
CDR3 DNA: TGTGCCAGCAGCGCAGGCTCAGATACGCAGTATTTT
CDR3 protein: CASSAGSDTQYF

V gene: TRBV28
J gene: TRBJ2-4
D gene: TRBD1
clone size: NA
CDR3 DNA: TGTGCCAGCAGTCCTCCCGGGACAGGGAACATTCAGTACTTC
CDR3 protein: CASSPPGTGNIQYF

V gene: TRBV7-2
J gene: TRBJ2-1
D gene: TRBD2
clone size: few
CDR3 DNA: TGTGCCAGCAGCTTCGCTAGCGGGAGGGCCTACAATGAGCAGTTCTTC
CDR3 protein: CASSFASGRAYNEQFF

V gene: TRBV4-1
J gene: TRBJ1-2
D gene: NA
clone size: many
CDR3 DNA: TGCGCCAGCAGCCACTATGAGTACCCGCCAAACTATGGCTACACCTTC
CDR3 protein: CASSHYEYPPNYGYTF

V gene: TRBV5-1
J gene: TRBJ2-5
D gene: NA
clone size: NA
CDR3 DNA: TGCGCCAGCAGCGTGGACAGTGCGGAGACCCAGTACTTC
CDR3 protein: CASSVDSAETQYF

V gene: TRBV2
J gene: TRBJ1-2
D gene: NA
clone size: NA
CDR3 DNA: TGTGCCAGCAGTGGGAATCTAGGATTCTATGGCTACACCTTC
CDR3 protein: CASSGNLGFYGYTF

V gene: TRBV5-1
J gene: TRBJ2-1
D gene: NA
clone size: NA
CDR3 DNA: TGCGCCAGCAGCTTGGGGTCGGTCCGCGATGAGCAGTTCTTC
CDR3 protein: CASSLGSVRDEQFF

V gene: TRBV25-1
J gene: TRBJ1-3
D gene: NA
clone size: few
CDR3 DNA: TGTGCCAGCAGTGAATCCGGAGCCTCTGGAAACACCATATATTTT
CDR3 protein: CASSESGASGNTIYF

V gene: TRBV18
J gene: TRBJ2-2
D gene: TRBD2
clone size: few
CDR3 DNA: TGTGCCAGCTCACCACGGCGGGGGAGTACCGGGGAGCTGTTTTTT
CDR3 protein: CASSPRRGSTGELFF

V gene: TRBV5-1
J gene: TRBJ1-4
D gene: NA
clone size: few
CDR3 DNA: TGCGCCAGCAGCTTGGCCGGGACCGGTGAAAAACTGTTTTTT
CDR3 protein: CASSLAGTGEKLFF

V gene: TRBV20-1
J gene: TRBJ1-1
D gene: NA
clone size: few
CDR3 DNA: TGCAGTGCTTCTCCGGGACTCATGAACACTGAAGCTTTCTTT
CDR3 protein: CSASPGLMNTEAFF

V gene: TRBV2
J gene: TRBJ2-7
D gene: NA
clone size: NA
CDR3 DNA: TGTGCCAGCAGTTACATTTCCCGCTACGAGCAGTACTTC
CDR3 protein: CASSYISRYEQYF

V gene: TRBV2
J gene: TRBJ2-5
D gene: TRBD2
clone size: many
CDR3 DNA: TGTGCCAGCTTACTAGCGGGTGGTGAGACCCAGTACTTC
CDR3 protein: CASLLAGGETQYF

V gene: TRBV7-2
J gene: TRBJ1-1
D gene: TRBD1
clone size: many
CDR3 DNA: TGTGCCTCTCGAAGAGGGACAGGGGGGAACACTGAAGCTTTCTTT
CDR3 protein: CASRRGTGGNTEAFF

V gene: TRBV20-1
J gene: TRBJ2-7
D gene: NA
clone size: few
CDR3 DNA: TGCAGTGCTAGAGTTATTCGGGAAGGACTCTCCTACGAGCAGTACTTC
CDR3 protein: CSARVIREGLSYEQYF

V gene: TRBV3-1
J gene: TRBJ2-1
D gene: NA
clone size: few
CDR3 DNA: TGTGCCAGCAGCCAAAATATTGAGCAGTTCTTC
CDR3 protein: CASSQNIEQFF

V gene: TRBV4-3
J gene: TRBJ2-3
D gene: TRBD2
clone size: many
CDR3 DNA: TGCGCCAGCAGCCAGACTAGCGGGGGGGTGTATACAGATACGCAGTATTTT
CDR3 protein: CASSQTSGGVYTDTQYF

V gene: TRBV20-1
J gene: TRBJ2-3
D gene: NA
clone size: few
CDR3 DNA: TGCAGTGCTAGAGATTTGTCCAGACTCTTCACAGATACGCAGTATTTT
CDR3 protein: CSARDLSRLFTDTQYF

V gene: TRBV7-2
J gene: TRBJ2-1
D gene: TRBD1
clone size: NA
CDR3 DNA: TGTGCCAGCAGCTTAGCGACAGGGCTATCCTACAATGAGCAGTTCTTC
CDR3 protein: CASSLATGLSYNEQFF

V gene: TRBV24-1
J gene: TRBJ2-5
D gene: NA
clone size: few
CDR3 DNA: TGTGCCACCAGTGATTCCTCTTCGGGTCACCAAGAGACCCAGTACTTC
CDR3 protein: CATSDSSSGHQETQYF

V gene: TRBV7-9
J gene: TRBJ1-1
D gene: NA
clone size: few
CDR3 DNA: TGTGCCAGCAGCCCCGGGACGAAGGGGGTGGACACTGAAGCTTTCTTT
CDR3 protein: CASSPGTKGVDTEAFF

V gene: TRBV15
J gene: TRBJ2-3
D gene: NA
clone size: many
CDR3 DNA: TGTGCCACCAGCCCCGGGGGTAGCACAGATACGCAGTATTTT
CDR3 protein: CATSPGGSTDTQYF

V gene: TRBV6-5
J gene: TRBJ2-6
D gene: NA
clone size: many
CDR3 DNA: TGTGCCAGCAGTTACTACGGGGGGGCCAACGTCCTGACTTTC
CDR3 protein: CASSYYGGANVLTF

V gene: TRBV4-1
J gene: TRBJ2-1
D gene: TRBD2
clone size: many
CDR3 DNA: TGCGCCAGCAGCCAATCGGGGGGGCCAGTTTTAAATGAGCAGTTCTTC
CDR3 protein: CASSQSGGPVLNEQFF

V gene: TRBV20-1
J gene: TRBJ2-7
D gene: NA
clone size: many
CDR3 DNA: TGCAGTGCTAGAGACCAGGGTCAGGGAGGTGAACTTGAGCAGTACTTC
CDR3 protein: CSARDQGQGGELEQYF

V gene: TRBV7-9
J gene: TRBJ1-1
D gene: NA
clone size: many
CDR3 DNA: TGTGCCAGCAGCTTAGCGACAGGGAACACTGAAGCTTTCTTT
CDR3 protein: CASSLATGNTEAFF

V gene: TRBV11-2
J gene: TRBJ2-7
D gene: TRBD1
clone size: few
CDR3 DNA: TGTGCCAGCAGCTCCAACCGGGACAGGGGGGCTTACGAGCAGTACTTC
CDR3 protein: CASSSNRDRGAYEQYF

V gene: TRBV2
J gene: TRBJ2-1
D gene: TRBD2
clone size: many
CDR3 DNA: TGTGCCAGCACTGGGCTAGCGGTCACCTCCTACAATGAGCAGTTCTTC
CDR3 protein: CASTGLAVTSYNEQFF

V gene: TRBV24-1
J gene: TRBJ2-1
D gene: NA
clone size: few
CDR3 DNA: TGTGCCACCAGTGCACCCCTTGAGCATGAGCAGTTCTTC
CDR3 protein: CATSAPLEHEQFF

V gene: TRBV19
J gene: TRBJ2-7
D gene: NA
clone size: few
CDR3 DNA: TGTGCCAGTAGTAAGGGACATGCCTACGAGCAGTACTTC
CDR3 protein: CASSKGHAYEQYF

V gene: TRBV28
J gene: TRBJ2-7
D gene: TRBD1
clone size: few
CDR3 DNA: TGTGCCAGCAGTTTAGGGACAGGGCAGTACTTC
CDR3 protein: CASSLGTGQYF

V gene: TRBV18
J gene: TRBJ1-1
D gene: NA
clone size: once
CDR3 DNA: TGTGCCAGCTCCCCCGGGACCGACAGGTTGGCTTTCTTT
CDR3 protein: CASSPGTDRLAFF

V gene: TRBV20-1
J gene: TRBJ1-6
D gene: TRBD1
clone size: many
CDR3 DNA: TGCAGTGCTAGGAGCACAGGGGCCTATAATTCACCCCTCCACTTT
CDR3 protein: CSARSTGAYNSPLHF

V gene: TRBV20-1
J gene: TRBJ2-1
D gene: TRBD2
clone size: many
CDR3 DNA: TGCAGTGCAACCGGGACTAGCGGCGCCCTAGCCTACAATGAGCAGTTCTTC
CDR3 protein: CSATGTSGALAYNEQFF

V gene: TRBV9
J gene: TRBJ2-7
D gene: TRBD1
clone size: few
CDR3 DNA: TGTGCCAGCAGCACCGGACAGGGCTTCTCCTACGAGCAGTACTTC
CDR3 protein: CASSTGQGFSYEQYF

V gene: TRBV7-2
J gene: TRBJ2-3
D gene: TRBD2
clone size: NA
CDR3 DNA: TGTGCCAGCAGCTTATGGTCAGGACTAGCGGGCGGGACCTTTAGCACAGATACGCAGTATTTT
CDR3 protein: CASSLWSGLAGGTFSTDTQYF

V gene: TRBV30
J gene: TRBJ2-1
D gene: TRBD2
clone size: few
CDR3 DNA: TGTGCCTGCGGGACTAGCGGGAGCAATGAGCAGTTCTTC
CDR3 protein: CACGTSGSNEQFF

V gene: TRBV20-1
J gene: TRBJ2-5
D gene: TRBD1
clone size: NA
CDR3 DNA: TGCAGTGCTAGAGGACAGGGCGCCACCTTGAGGGCCATGGTAGAGACCCAGTACTTC
CDR3 protein: CSARGQGATLRAMVETQYF

V gene: TRBV10-3
J gene: TRBJ2-1
D gene: TRBD2
clone size: NA
CDR3 DNA: TGTGCCATCAGGAACAGGGGGACTAGCGGCAATGAGCAGTTCTTC
CDR3 protein: CAIRNRGTSGNEQFF

V gene: TRBV15
J gene: TRBJ1-2
D gene: TRBD1
clone size: NA
CDR3 DNA: TGTGCCACCAGCAGAGACCCGGGACAGGGTCTGGGCTACACCTTC
CDR3 protein: CATSRDPGQGLGYTF

V gene: TRBV29-1
J gene: TRBJ1-5
D gene: NA
clone size: NA
CDR3 DNA: TGCAGCCCCCGGGGCCTGAACCTCAATCAGCCCCAGCATTTT
CDR3 protein: CSPRGLNLNQPQHF

V gene: TRBV28
J gene: TRBJ1-4
D gene: NA
clone size: NA
CDR3 DNA: TGTGCCAGCAGTACCCCCGGCAGTAATGAAAAACTGTTTTTT
CDR3 protein: CASSTPGSNEKLFF

V gene: TRBV20-1
J gene: TRBJ2-5
D gene: TRBD2
clone size: NA
CDR3 DNA: TGCAGTGTCCGGGCGACTAGCGGCCAAGAGACCCAGTACTTC
CDR3 protein: CSVRATSGQETQYF